The clone carrying this T cell receptor beta chain was picked up a small number of times. Quantitative 5'-RACE with molecular barcodes was used to make the TCR beta libraries. TCRdb reprocessed the 5' RACE reads via MiXCR and lists one record per CDR3 protein. Of 300,000 to 400,000 distinct CDR3 sequences listed, about 9.9% are singletons. The data are from a study of CD8 T cells in ankylosing spondylitis. CDR3 length: 15 amino acids. CDR1 LGHDT and CDR2 YNNKEL come from the germline V gene (reference sequence). Trimming left V 1 base short and J 4 bases short, with 11 bases between. The chain links TRBV3-1 to TRBJ1-3; tentatively, D is TRBD1 (6 bases). Source material: blood, either unsorted or a sorted T cell fraction (not recorded which). This TCR derives from a female donor with ankylosing spondylitis or in good health (not recorded which). CDR3 amino acids: CASSQGQVVGNTIYF. The CDR3 bases are TGTGCCAGCAGCCAAGGACAGGTTGTCGGAAACACCATATATTTT.